The following is a TCR beta chain sequence with its context. These data come from a study of CD8+ T cells in alopecia areata. As part of sample collection, lesional scalp punch biopsies and peripheral blood were taken from alopecia areata patients. RNA extraction was followed by reverse transcription into cDNA, which acted as the sequencing template. Here immunoSEQ multiplex PCR was the method, and the copy in TCRdb shows in-frame clones only, minus some. The table includes about 120,000 clones, about 46% detected once. V was shortened by 5 bases and J by 4 bases, with 13 bases between the two germline ends. The CDR3 runs to 14 residues. The germline V gene encodes CDR1 SEHNR and CDR2 FQNEAQ (reference sequence).

The material sequenced was CD8+ T cells sorted from blood, taken at week 0. This chain connects TRBV7-9 to TRBJ2-3; D possibly corresponds to TRBD2 (7 bases). The sequence came from a human donor with alopecia areata. The CDR3: CASSQRGAPDTQYF. In DNA, the CDR3 is TGTGCCAGCAGCCAACGGGGGGCCCCAGATACGCAGTATTTT.